These 20 T cell receptor beta chains were all obtained from the same sample, sequenced in a study of shared clonotypes between healthy human individuals. Some clones are missing from TCRdb's copy, which holds only in-frame ones; the method was immunoSEQ multiplex PCR. Here the sample spans about 2,500,000 clones, more than 80% being singletons. Sample: naive CD4+ T cells sorted from blood. Specified subset: CD45RA+ positively selected. These receptors all stem from a man aged 18 to 35 in good health.

The chain recombines TRBV5-4 with TRBJ1-1; D is unresolved. V was pared by 2 bases and J by 0 bases, with 5 bases between. The CDR3 covers 13 residues. CDR1 is SGHNT, CDR2 YYREEE, per germline (reference sequence). CDR3 amino acids: CASSLHMNTEAFF. In DNA form, the CDR3 reads TGTGCCAGCAGCTTACACATGAACACTGAAGCTTTCTTT.

This rearrangement joins TRBV18 to TRBJ1-2; D may be TRBD1 (5 bases). CDR3 length: 15 residues. Germline loops: CDR1 KGHSH, CDR2 LQKENI. V lost 0 bases to trimming and J lost 5 bases, with 13 bases between them. The CDR3 sequence is CASSPPGPGEYGYTF. The CDR3 nucleotides read TGTGCCAGCTCACCACCGGGACCTGGGGAGTATGGCTACACCTTC. Complete variable domain (other parts from reference TRBV18 and TRBJ1-2): NAGVMQNPRHLVRRRGQEARLRCSPMKGHSHVYWYRQLPEEGLKFMVYLQKENIIDESGMPKERFSAEFPKEGPSILRIQQVVRGDSAAYFCASSPPGPGEYGYTFGSGTRLTVV.

V usage is TRBV6-6 and J usage is TRBJ2-7; 8 positions agree with TRBD1. Germline V gives CDR1 MNHNY, CDR2 SVGAGI (reference sequence). The CDR3 is made up of 16 amino acids. Trimming removed 2 bases from V and 3 bases from J; junction bases left unmatched: 9. In DNA, the CDR3 is TGTGCCAGCAGTTACACCTACAGGGGGATCCTCTACGAGCAGTACTTC. Translated, it gives CASSYTYRGILYEQYF.

This clone was observed a single time. The V gene is TRBV10-2, the J gene TRBJ1-1; D perhaps matches TRBD1 (6 bases). CDR1 is WSHSY and CDR2 is SAAADI in the germline V gene. This CDR3 region has 12 residues. V lost 4 bases, J lost 10 bases, and 13 bases lay in between. The CDR3 sequence: CASSVSWGPAFF. The CDR3 coding sequence is TGCGCCAGCAGTGTCTCTTGGGGGCCAGCTTTCTTT.

As concerns this clone: The same CDR3 also results from other DNA sequences found in this sample. This chain's CDR3 is CASSPGGVGQPQHF. The CDR3 bases are TGTGCCAGCAGTCCCGGGGGAGTGGGTCAGCCCCAGCATTTT. V is TRBV28 and J is TRBJ1-5; a weak D match, TRBD1 (5 bases). Trimming stripped 5 bases from V and 6 bases from J, with 14 bases between. The CDR3 consists of 14 residues. Looked up from germline, CDR1 is MDHEN and CDR2 is SYDVKM.

The rearrangement joins TRBV4-1 to TRBJ2-5; the match to TRBD2 covers 12 bases. CDR1 is MGHRA and CDR2 is YSYEKL in the germline V gene. CDR3 length equals 16 residues. With 3 bases clipped from V and 5 bases from J, the junction kept 7 bases outside the gene matches. The CDR3 DNA reads TGCGCCAGCAGCCAGACTAGCGGGAGAGGTATGGAGACCCAGTACTTC. Amino acid sequence: CASSQTSGRGMETQYF.

CDR3 residues: CASTSPAGGEEGSYEQYF. The CDR3 bases are TGTGCCAGCACCTCTCCAGCGGGGGGCGAGGAGGGCTCCTACGAGCAGTACTTC. J is TRBJ2-7 and V is TRBV28; 9 bases match TRBD2. V lost 7 bases to trimming and J lost 0 bases; unmatched junction nucleotides: 16. The CDR3 is 18 amino acids. From germline, CDR1 is MDHEN and CDR2 SYDVKM.

Regarding this clone: Within the sample, other DNA sequences also encode this same CDR3. This chain connects TRBV18 to TRBJ2-1; 8 bases map to TRBD1. The CDR3 has 16 residues. Germline CDR1 reads KGHSH; CDR2 reads LQKENI. The V and J ends lost 2 bases and 0 bases, in that order; junction bases with no gene match: 3. The CDR3 is CASSPATGVSYNEQFF. CDR3 in DNA: TGTGCCAGCTCACCAGCGACAGGGGTCTCCTACAATGAGCAGTTCTTC.

The J gene is TRBJ2-1, the V gene TRBV12-5, with D possibly matching TRBD2 (5 bases). Trimming shortened V by 3 bases and J by 0 bases, and 21 bases separated the two germline ends. The CDR3 runs 19 residues. Germline V gene sequence: CDR1 LGHNT, CDR2 FRNRAP. CDR3 in DNA: TGTGCTAGTGGTTTATCCCCCAAGGCAGCGGAATCCTCCTACAATGAGCAGTTCTTC. Translated: CASGLSPKAAESSYNEQFF.

The chain is built from TRBV11-2 and TRBJ2-5, with TRBD2 identical over 11 bases. The J call may be wrong; the DNA end is better matched by TRBJ2-7. The germline CDR1 and CDR2 sequences are SGHAT and FQNNGV. The CDR3 is made up of 15 amino acids. The DNA of the CDR3 is TGTGCCAGCAGCCCTAGAGGGACTAGCGGCTACGAGCAGTACTTC. Protein sequence: CASSPRGTSGYEQYF.

V and J are TRBV18 and TRBJ2-5; no definite D call. This CDR3 is built from 14 residues. The V end was cut by 4 bases, the J end by 1 base, with 10 bases between. CDR1 and CDR2 (germline): KGHSH, LQKENI. The CDR3 DNA follows: TGTGCCAGCTCACTACGAGATTTCCAAGAGACCCAGTACTTC. Amino acid sequence: CASSLRDFQETQYF.

Comments on this clone: Other DNA sequences in this sample translate to the same CDR3. The chain couples TRBV30 to TRBJ2-3, with D uncertain. Trimming removed 1 base at V and 6 bases at J, with 8 bases between. The length of the CDR3 is 12 residues. Per germline, CDR1 GTSNPN and CDR2 SVGIG (reference sequence). CDR3: CAWSGPSDTQYF. In DNA form, the CDR3 reads TGTGCCTGGAGTGGGCCTTCGGATACGCAGTATTTT.

A note on this clone: The same CDR3 also results from other DNA sequences found in this sample. The chain couples TRBV5-4 to TRBJ2-5; 10 bases are a match to TRBD1. This CDR3 is built from 14 residues. CDR1 SGHNT and CDR2 YYREEE come from the germline V gene (reference sequence). Losses at the gene ends were 2 bases for V and 4 bases for J; bases not matched to a gene: 2. The CDR3 bases are TGTGCCAGCAGCTTTGGACAGGGGGGAGAGACCCAGTACTTC. The encoded protein is CASSFGQGGETQYF. Using reference TRBV5-4 and TRBJ2-5 for the parts outside the CDR3, the full variable domain is ETGVTQSPTHLIKTRGQQVTLRCSSQSGHNTVSWYQQALGQGPQFIFQYYREEENGRGNFPPRFSGLQFPNYSSELNVNALELDDSALYLCASSFGQGGETQYFGPGTRLLVL.

This chain joins TRBV2 and TRBJ2-7; TRBD2 might be the D (6 bases). With 2 bases removed from V and 5 bases from J, the gap between germline ends came to 13 bases. This CDR3 comprises 14 residues. Germline-derived CDR1 and CDR2 are SNHLY and FYNNEI. This chain's CDR3 is CASSETGLPHEQYF. DNA for the CDR3: TGTGCCAGCAGTGAAACGGGACTGCCCCACGAGCAGTACTTC. Looking up the rest from reference TRBV2 and TRBJ2-7 gives the full variable domain: EPEVTQTPSHQVTQMGQEVILRCVPISNHLYFYWYRQILGQKVEFLVSFYNNEISEKSEIFDDQFSVERPDGSNFTLKIRSTKLEDSAMYFCASSETGLPHEQYFGPGTRLTVT.

The CDR3 nucleotides are TGTGCCATCAGTGACAGGTTCAGCTATGGCTACACCTTC. It translates to CAISDRFSYGYTF. This chain joins TRBV10-3 and TRBJ1-2; D unresolved. V lost 3 bases, J lost 4 bases, and 9 bases lay in between. Germline CDR1 is ENHRY and CDR2 is SYGVKD. CDR3 length: 13 residues.

As regards this clone: Additional DNA sequences in this sample encode the identical CDR3. The chain is built from TRBV11-3 and TRBJ2-1; 10 bases align to TRBD2. There are 15 residues in the CDR3. Germline CDR1 reads SGHNT; CDR2 reads YENEEA. Trimming took 3 bases from V and 8 from J; bases not matched to a gene: 7. CDR3 sequence: CASSLGLAGVDEQFF. In DNA form, the CDR3 reads TGTGCCAGCAGCTTGGGTCTAGCGGGAGTCGATGAGCAGTTCTTC.

The V gene is TRBV19, the J gene TRBJ2-7; D might be TRBD2 (5 bases). The CDR3 extends over 14 amino acids. V was shortened by 5 bases and J by 0 bases, with 11 bases between the two germline ends. Per the germline V gene, CDR1 is LNHDA and CDR2 is SQIVND (reference sequence). CDR3 DNA: TGTGCCAGTAGTTGGGCAGGAGGCTCCTACGAGCAGTACTTC. Its translation is CASSWAGGSYEQYF.

The chain couples TRBV6-6 to TRBJ2-7, with 9 positions matching TRBD1. The CDR3 is 15 residues long. V shed 2 bases and J 5 bases; nucleotides not matched to a gene: 7. Germline V gene lookup returns CDR1 MNHNY and CDR2 SVGAGI (reference sequence). The CDR3 here is CASSYVPDRGNEQYF. The CDR3, as DNA: TGTGCCAGCAGTTACGTCCCGGACAGGGGCAACGAGCAGTACTTC.

This clone was observed a handful of times. Other DNA sequences in the sample encode the same CDR3. The chain employs TRBV7-9 and TRBJ1-1; D is uncertain. The V and J ends lost 6 bases and 4 bases respectively, with 6 bases between them. The CDR3 loop spans 11 amino acids. CDR1 is SEHNR, CDR2 FQNEAQ, per germline (reference sequence). The CDR3 nucleotides are TGTGCCAGCAGTTCGTCCACTGAAGCTTTCTTT. This gives the protein CASSSSTEAFF.

The chain links TRBV11-2 to TRBJ2-4, with D possibly matching TRBD1 (6 bases). Looked up from germline, CDR1 is SGHAT and CDR2 is FQNNGV. V lost 4 bases and J 10 bases, leaving 23 bases between the germline ends. The length of the CDR3 is 16 residues. DNA of the CDR3: TGTGCCAGCAGCTCCCCCCGGGCAGGGGTAGCTCGAATTCAGTACTTC. Protein: CASSSPRAGVARIQYF.